This T cell receptor (beta chain) is from a study of cytomegalovirus exposure and HLA in healthy donors. Study information: Clustering assigned approximately 78% of the approximately 400 genotyped donors to the Caucasian-associated ancestry cluster. Findings and caveats of the study: Follow-up analysis seemed to connect common viral pathogens with several of the most significant clusters identified. While the bulk of TCR sequences proved rare, some public TCRs turned up in many donors.

V lost 5 bases, J lost 5 bases, and 10 bases stayed unmatched. The germline gives CDR1 MGHDK, CDR2 SYGVNS. This CDR3 is built from 16 residues. As to this clone: No antigen is known for it.

Primers included in the PCR were 60 Vbeta and 13 Jbeta primers. TCRdb's table, derived via immunoSEQ multiplex PCR, lists solely in-frame clones and lacks some. The sample carries some 90,000 clones, approximately 72% recorded once. The genes are TRBV25-1 and TRBJ2-1, with 9 bases lining up with TRBD1. The specimen was PBMCs. This TCR derives from a female donor in good health and CMV-seropositive. CDR3 sequence reads: CASSKTGTGKDNEQFF. The CDR3 nucleotides read TGTGCCAGCAGTAAGACCGGGACAGGGAAGGACAATGAGCAGTTCTTC.